Below are 8 T cell receptor beta chains sequenced from a single sample in a study of T cells expressing NK-cell markers. TCRdb processed the 5' RACE reads again and assigns one entry to each CDR3 protein, with no DNA. The sample data list a few hundred thousand distinct CDR3 sequences. Specimen: blood T cells: a sorted CD56 or NKG2C T cell subset, CD4+ or CD8+ T cells, or bulk PBMC T cells (not recorded which). These receptors were obtained from a woman in her 50s in good health.

The J gene is TRBJ1-2, the V gene TRBV11-3; the TCRdb D gene call, TRBD1, has no DNA to confirm it. Germline values: CDR1 SGHNT, CDR2 YENEEA. The CDR3 sequence is 15 residues long. The CDR3 sequence is CASSPRTGSHLGYTF.

The rearrangement links TRBV5-1 to TRBJ2-3; the TCRdb call, TRBD2, lacks DNA for checking. This CDR3 contains 19 residues. Germline CDR1 SGHRS, CDR2 YFSETQ. CDR3: CASSLWLAGPDTSTDTQYF.

The V and J genes are TRBV5-6 and TRBJ2-1; the D gene TCRdb calls, TRBD2, cannot be checked with no DNA. CDR3 length: 16 amino acids. Germline loops: CDR1 SGHDT, CDR2 YYEEEE. CDR3 amino acids: CASSPTVSTRGNEQFF. Filled out from reference TRBV5-6 and TRBJ2-1, the complete variable domain reads DAGVTQSPTHLIKTRGQQVTLRCSPKSGHDTVSWYQQALGQGPQFIFQYYEEEERQRGNFPDRFSGHQFPNYSSELNVNALLLGDSALYLCASSPTVSTRGNEQFFGPGTRLTVL.

The rearrangement uses TRBV11-2 and TRBJ2-3. The CDR3 has 13 amino acids. Germline-derived CDR1 and CDR2 are SGHAT and FQNNGV. The CDR3 protein is CASSPWATDTQYF.

The V gene is TRBV5-1, the J gene TRBJ2-3; as DNA is missing, the TRBD1 call by TCRdb cannot be tested. Germline V gives CDR1 SGHRS, CDR2 YFSETQ. The CDR3 spans 17 residues. CDR3 loop: CASSLGRDRGRTDTQYF.

The V and J genes are TRBV5-1 and TRBJ1-2; the TCRdb call, TRBD1, lacks DNA for checking. The V gene's germline CDR1 is SGHRS and CDR2 YFSETQ. The CDR3 sequence is 16 residues long. CDR3 amino acids: CASSLLQGVSLGGYTF.

The rearrangement uses TRBV29-1 and TRBJ2-3. The CDR3 sequence is 14 residues long. From germline, CDR1 is SQVTM and CDR2 ANQGSEA. The CDR3 is CSVVESLGTDTQYF.

The chain carries TRBV4-1 and TRBJ2-1; TCRdb designates TRBD1, a call that cannot be tested without DNA. Germline-derived CDR1 and CDR2 are MGHRA and YSYEKL. The CDR3 has 15 residues. The CDR3 region is CASSQRGLDNNEQFF.